One sample yielded the 20 T cell receptor beta chains listed below, sequenced in a study of response to subunit inactivated influenza vaccine. In TCRdb, the RT-PCR reads were re-called with MiXCR into one record per CDR3 protein. Among about 540,000 distinct CDR3 sequences listed, under 30% were seen once. These data are also associated with another study on T cells expressing NK-cell markers. That report notes: TCR beta cDNA was made by 5'RACE template switching with UMIs.

The sample was CD4+ T cells sorted from PBMCs, taken 11 to 12 days after vaccination. These receptors originate from a man in his fifties or sixties who received an inactivated influenza vaccine.

The V gene is TRBV3-1, the J gene TRBJ1-5; D is unresolved. The CDR3 is 14 amino acids. Germline V lookup: CDR1 LGHDT, CDR2 YNNKEL (reference sequence). Trimming shortened V by 4 bases and J by 2 bases, and 9 bases separated the two germline ends. For the CDR3, the DNA is TGTGCCAGCAGCCGAGAAACAGGCAATCAGCCCCAGCATTTT. Amino acids: CASSRETGNQPQHF.

This clonotype was recorded a few times. The gene calls are TRBV4-2 and TRBJ2-3; D possibly corresponds to TRBD2 (6 bases). The CDR3 covers 14 residues. The ends were cut back, 4 bases at V and 2 bases at J, with 10 bases in the middle. CDR1 is LGHNA and CDR2 is YNFKEQ in the germline V gene. This CDR3 reads CASSREDSTDTQYF. Here the CDR3 DNA reads TGTGCCAGCAGCCGGGAGGACTCCACAGATACGCAGTATTTT.

This clonotype occurred a few times. V gene TRBV3-1 combines with J gene TRBJ2-1, with 10 bases fitting TRBD2. Germline-derived CDR1 and CDR2 are LGHDT and YNNKEL (reference sequence). J was trimmed by 4 bases and V by 0 bases; bases with no gene match: 3. The CDR3 length is 16 residues. CDR3 coding DNA: TGTGCCAGCAGCCAAGAGGCGACTAGCGGGTACAATGAGCAGTTCTTC. It specifies CASSQEATSGYNEQFF.

The chain has TRBV3-1 and TRBJ2-5; 7 nucleotides align to TRBD1. Germline-derived CDR1 and CDR2 are LGHDT and YNNKEL (reference sequence). V lost 8 bases to trimming and J lost 5 bases; unmatched junction nucleotides: 8. This CDR3 contains 13 residues. The CDR3 protein is CASCLGGRETQYF. In nucleotides, the CDR3 is TGTGCCAGCTGTTTAGGGGGCCGGGAGACCCAGTACTTC.

The sample holds many counts of this clonotype. The J gene is TRBJ2-7, the V gene TRBV28, with 9 bases fitting TRBD1. The germline CDR1 and CDR2 sequences are MDHEN and SYDVKM. The trim removed 4 bases at V and 3 bases at J, leaving 7 bases unmatched. This CDR3 is built from 15 residues. The CDR3 region is CASSSRGTGNYEQYF. CDR3 in DNA: TGTGCCAGCAGTTCCCGGGGGACAGGGAACTACGAGCAGTACTTC.

V and J are TRBV30 and TRBJ1-1, with TRBD1 matching 9 bases. J gave up 3 bases and V 4 bases, and 3 bases lay outside the gene matches. The length of the CDR3 is 13 residues. Per germline, CDR1 GTSNPN and CDR2 SVGIG (reference sequence). Here the CDR3 DNA reads TGTGCCTGGAAGTGGACAGGGGACACTGAAGCTTTCTTT. Its translation is CAWKWTGDTEAFF.

The V call is TRBV4-2, the J call TRBJ2-7, with D hard to call. Germline V gene lookup returns CDR1 LGHNA and CDR2 YNFKEQ. Trimming stripped 1 base from V and 2 bases from J, with 9 bases between. The CDR3 consists of 14 residues. This chain's CDR3 is CASSQAMLPYEQYF. CDR3 nucleotide sequence: TGTGCCAGCAGCCAAGCCATGTTGCCCTACGAGCAGTACTTC.

This clonotype was detected a few times. The chain joins TRBV5-6 to TRBJ1-4; D not resolved. Germline V lookup: CDR1 SGHDT, CDR2 YYEEEE. V was clipped by 1 base and J by 8 bases, with 9 bases between them. CDR3 length: 13 amino acids. Written as DNA, the CDR3 is TGTGCCAGCAGCTTGCGGAGCGCAGAAAAACTGTTTTTT. Translation: CASSLRSAEKLFF.

This sequence joins TRBV4-1 and TRBJ2-1, with D perhaps matching TRBD2 (6 bases). Germline loops: CDR1 MGHRA, CDR2 YSYEKL. Trimming pared 4 bases from V and 9 bases from J, leaving 25 bases between. This CDR3 comprises 17 residues. In DNA form, the CDR3 reads TGCGCCAGCAGCCGAGGTGGCGGGACGGGAGTGGGAAGTGAGCAGTTCTTC. It is translated as CASSRGGGTGVGSEQFF.

This clonotype was seen a handful of times. The chain carries TRBV11-1 and TRBJ2-6, with D perhaps TRBD2 (7 bases). The CDR3 has 18 amino acids. Looked up from germline, CDR1 is SGHAT and CDR2 is FQDESV (reference sequence). The V and J ends lost 3 bases and 0 bases respectively, with 15 bases between them. The chain's CDR3 is CASSFDRRGTSGANVLTF. Written as DNA, the CDR3 is TGTGCCAGCAGCTTTGACAGGCGGGGGACCTCTGGGGCCAACGTCCTGACTTTC.

The chain couples TRBV10-3 to TRBJ2-1; TRBD2 matches at 11 bases. The germline CDR1 and CDR2 sequences are ENHRY and SYGVKD. J gave up 3 bases and V 6 bases, and 4 bases lay outside the gene matches. The CDR3 consists of 15 residues. The CDR3 loop reads CAISNSGGDYNEQFF. CDR3 coding DNA: TGTGCCATCAGCAATAGCGGGGGGGACTACAATGAGCAGTTCTTC.

The V call is TRBV4-3, the J call TRBJ2-2, with 8 bases aligning to TRBD1. Germline V CDR1 and CDR2: LGHNA, YSLEER. The CDR3 totals 16 residues. V gave up 0 bases and J gave up 5 bases; unmatched junction bases: 5. The CDR3 region has the DNA TGCGCCAGCAGCCAAGAGACAGGGGTGAAAACCGGGGAGCTGTTTTTT. Translated, it gives CASSQETGVKTGELFF.

The V gene is TRBV2, the J gene TRBJ2-1, with 14 bases that match TRBD2. The V and J ends lost 3 bases and 7 bases, in that order; junction bases with no gene match: 2. The CDR3 is 15 amino acids. CDR1 is SNHLY, CDR2 FYNNEI, per germline. The CDR3 loop reads CASSDGTSGGNEQFF. The CDR3 DNA reads TGTGCCAGCAGTGACGGGACTAGCGGGGGAAATGAGCAGTTCTTC.

The sample holds many counts of this clonotype. J is TRBJ2-7 and V is TRBV5-5; D may be TRBD1 (6 bases). Germline CDR1 SGHKS, CDR2 YYEKEE (reference sequence). Trimming cost V 0 bases and J 3 bases, with 19 bases left between them. This CDR3 contains 17 residues. The CDR3, as DNA: TGTGCCAGCAGCTTGGTCCTTATGAGACAGGAGAACTACGAGCAGTACTTC. Amino acids: CASSLVLMRQENYEQYF.

This clonotype has at least ten counts. The rearrangement uses TRBV15 and TRBJ2-1; possible D gene TRBD2, 7 bases. The CDR3 spans 15 residues. Germline V gene data show CDR1 as LNHNV and CDR2 as YYDKDF (reference sequence). V was shortened by 8 bases and J by 5 bases, with 19 bases between the two germline ends. The CDR3 DNA is TGTGCCACCTCAGGATTAGGGGGGGCCAACAATGAGCAGTTCTTC. Translating it yields CATSGLGGANNEQFF.

This clonotype appeared a few times. The chain combines TRBV20-1 with TRBJ2-1, with 8 bases fitting TRBD2. The germline CDR1 and CDR2 sequences are DFQATT and SNEGSKA (reference sequence). The CDR3 loop spans 16 amino acids. Trimming cost V 5 bases and J 2 bases; bases outside gene matches: 11. DNA for the CDR3: TGCAGTGCTCGATCTGTACTAGCGGACGCCTACAATGAGCAGTTCTTC. Translation gives CSARSVLADAYNEQFF.

This clonotype has more than one count but fewer than ten. The chain carries TRBV6-5 and TRBJ2-3, with TRBD1 matching 8 bases. The V and J ends lost 2 bases and 4 bases, in that order; junction bases with no gene match: 8. Germline-derived CDR1 and CDR2 are MNHEY and SVGAGI. The CDR3 sequence is 16 residues long. CDR3 amino acids: CASSYASGGWADTQYF. CDR3 nucleotides: TGTGCCAGCAGTTACGCCTCAGGGGGCTGGGCAGATACGCAGTATTTT.

This clonotype was observed a handful of times. The rearrangement joins TRBV7-2 to TRBJ2-2; a weak D match, TRBD1 (6 bases). CDR3 size: 15 residues. CDR1 is SGHTA, CDR2 FQGNSA, per germline. Trimming took off 5 bases at V and 5 bases at J, with 15 bases between the two ends. In nucleotides, the CDR3 is TGTGCCAGCAGCCCAATCCCCAGGGGTACCGGGGAGCTGTTTTTT. Residues: CASSPIPRGTGELFF.

J is TRBJ1-1 and V is TRBV7-8, with a tentative D call TRBD1 (5 bases). Germline V gene lookup returns CDR1 SGHVS and CDR2 FQNEAQ. Trimming took off 8 bases at V and 0 bases at J, with 13 bases between the two ends. The CDR3 is 14 residues long. CDR3 in DNA: TGTGCCAGCGCTTGGTGGGGCCTGAACACTGAAGCTTTCTTT. This sequence encodes CASAWWGLNTEAFF.

The rearrangement joins TRBV4-2 to TRBJ2-5, with unresolved D. The CDR3 has 12 residues. Germline CDR1 and CDR2: LGHNA and YNFKEQ. This chain's CDR3 is CGEGGYEETQYF. CDR3 bases: TGTGGGGAAGGCGGTTACGAAGAGACCCAGTACTTC.